This T cell receptor beta chain was found in a study of shared T cell receptors in the human thymus. The CDR3 spans 13 residues. V gave up 6 bases and J gave up 10 bases; unmatched junction bases: 4. Germline V gene data show CDR1 as MNHEY and CDR2 as SVGAGI. Assay: immunoSEQ multiplex PCR; the TCRdb copy retains only in-frame clones and omits some. This sample has some 720,000 clones, with over 75% found just once. These records were also assigned to another study, of human thymus T cells. In that study: Infants, healthy and Finnish, who were having corrective surgery for congenital heart defects served as donors. Resections from corrective heart surgery supplied the thymus tissue. A high degree of thymic repertoire overlap among unrelated individuals was reported in related research.

The chain recombines TRBV6-5 with TRBJ2-1; the match to TRBD2 covers 12 bases. This clonotype was sampled from a boy younger than two with a congenital heart defect. Sequencing was done on a sample of thymocytes. The chain's CDR3 is CASRKGLAGEQFF. The CDR3, as DNA: TGTGCCAGCAGAAAAGGACTAGCGGGAGAGCAGTTCTTC.